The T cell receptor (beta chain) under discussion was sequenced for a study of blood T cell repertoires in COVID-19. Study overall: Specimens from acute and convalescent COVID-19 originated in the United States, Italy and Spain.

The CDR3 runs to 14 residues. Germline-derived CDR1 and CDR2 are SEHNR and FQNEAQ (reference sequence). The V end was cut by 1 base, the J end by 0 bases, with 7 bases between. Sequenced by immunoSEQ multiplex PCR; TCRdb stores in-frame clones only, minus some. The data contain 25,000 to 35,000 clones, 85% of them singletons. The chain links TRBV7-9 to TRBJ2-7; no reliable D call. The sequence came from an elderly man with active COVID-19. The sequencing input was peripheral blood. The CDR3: CASSLVPLSYEQYF. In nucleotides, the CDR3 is TGTGCCAGCAGCTTAGTTCCACTCTCCTACGAGCAGTACTTC.